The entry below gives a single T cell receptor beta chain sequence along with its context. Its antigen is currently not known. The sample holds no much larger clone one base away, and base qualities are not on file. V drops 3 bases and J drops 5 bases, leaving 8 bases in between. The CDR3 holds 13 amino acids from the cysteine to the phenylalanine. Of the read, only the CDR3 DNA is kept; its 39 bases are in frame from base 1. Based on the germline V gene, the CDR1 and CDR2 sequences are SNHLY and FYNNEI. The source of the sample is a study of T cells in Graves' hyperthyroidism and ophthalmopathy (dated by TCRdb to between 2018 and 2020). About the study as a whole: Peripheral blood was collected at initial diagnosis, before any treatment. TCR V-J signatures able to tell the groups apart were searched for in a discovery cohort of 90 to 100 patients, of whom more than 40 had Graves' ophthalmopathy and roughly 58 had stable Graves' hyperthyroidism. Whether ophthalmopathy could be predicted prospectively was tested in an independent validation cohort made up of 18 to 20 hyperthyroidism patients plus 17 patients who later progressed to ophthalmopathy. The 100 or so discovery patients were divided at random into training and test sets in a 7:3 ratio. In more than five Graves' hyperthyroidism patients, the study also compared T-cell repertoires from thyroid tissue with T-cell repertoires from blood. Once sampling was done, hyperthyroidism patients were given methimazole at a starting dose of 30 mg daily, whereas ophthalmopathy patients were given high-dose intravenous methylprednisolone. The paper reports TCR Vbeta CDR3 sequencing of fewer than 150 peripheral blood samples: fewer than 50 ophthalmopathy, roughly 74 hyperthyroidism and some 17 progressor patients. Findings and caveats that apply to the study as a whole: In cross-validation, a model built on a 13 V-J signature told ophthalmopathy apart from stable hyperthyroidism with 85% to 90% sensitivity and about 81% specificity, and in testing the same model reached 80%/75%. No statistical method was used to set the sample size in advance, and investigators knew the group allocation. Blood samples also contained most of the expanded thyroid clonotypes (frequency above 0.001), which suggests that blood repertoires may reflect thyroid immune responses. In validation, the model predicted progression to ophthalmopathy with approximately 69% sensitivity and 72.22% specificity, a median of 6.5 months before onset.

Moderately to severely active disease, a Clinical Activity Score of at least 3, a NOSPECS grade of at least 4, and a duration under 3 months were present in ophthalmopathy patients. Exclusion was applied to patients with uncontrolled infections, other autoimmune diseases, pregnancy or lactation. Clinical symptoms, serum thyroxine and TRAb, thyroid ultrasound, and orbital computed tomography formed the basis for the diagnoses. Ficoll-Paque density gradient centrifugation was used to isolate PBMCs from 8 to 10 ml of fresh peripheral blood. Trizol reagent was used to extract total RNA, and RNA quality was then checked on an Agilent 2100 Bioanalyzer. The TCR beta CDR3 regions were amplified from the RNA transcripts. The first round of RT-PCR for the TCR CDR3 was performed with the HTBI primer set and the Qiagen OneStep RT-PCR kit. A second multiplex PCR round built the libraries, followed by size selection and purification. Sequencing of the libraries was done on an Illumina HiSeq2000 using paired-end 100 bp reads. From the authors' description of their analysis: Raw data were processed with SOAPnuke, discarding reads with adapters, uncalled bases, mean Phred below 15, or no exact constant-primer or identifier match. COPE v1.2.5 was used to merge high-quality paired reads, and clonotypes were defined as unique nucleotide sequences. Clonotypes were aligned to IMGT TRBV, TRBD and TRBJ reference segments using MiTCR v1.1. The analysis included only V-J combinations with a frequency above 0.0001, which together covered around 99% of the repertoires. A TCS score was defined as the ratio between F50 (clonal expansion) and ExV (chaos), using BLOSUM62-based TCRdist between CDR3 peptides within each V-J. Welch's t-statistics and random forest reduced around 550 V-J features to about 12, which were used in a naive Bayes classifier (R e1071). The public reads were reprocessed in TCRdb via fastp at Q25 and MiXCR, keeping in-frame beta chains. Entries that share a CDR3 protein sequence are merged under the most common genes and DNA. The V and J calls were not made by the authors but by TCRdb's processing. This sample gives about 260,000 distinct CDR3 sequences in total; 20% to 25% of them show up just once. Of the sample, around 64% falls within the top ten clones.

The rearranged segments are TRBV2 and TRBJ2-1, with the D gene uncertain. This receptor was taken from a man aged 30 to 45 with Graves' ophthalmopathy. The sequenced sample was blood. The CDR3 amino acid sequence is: CASSEPPHNEQFF. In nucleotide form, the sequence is TGTGCCAGCAGTGAGCCGCCTCACAATGAGCAGTTCTTC.